This T cell receptor (beta chain) was retrieved from a study of CD8+CD57+ T cells in acquired aplastic anemia. Genomic DNA constituted the template upon which TCR beta VDJ and CDR3 profiling was performed. TCRdb reprocessed the reads with MiXCR, giving one entry per CDR3 protein. The table includes roughly 93,000 distinct CDR3 sequences, 55% to 70% detected once. In regard to this clonotype: Its antigen is undetermined.

Selection for sequencing was limited to patients who had shown CD8+CD57+ cell expansion by flow cytometry. Regarding the study as a whole: Patients and healthy controls showed no significant CD8+ Simpson's diversity difference.

V was pared by 3 bases and J by 7 bases, with 9 bases of the junction left unmatched. The CDR3 totals 16 residues. CDR1 and CDR2 from the germline V gene are LNHDA and SQIVND (reference sequence). The chain carries TRBV19 and TRBJ2-1, with 10 bases that match TRBD2. The specimen sequenced was sorted CD4+, CD8+, or CD8+CD57+ T cells (not recorded which) from PBMCs. This sequence originates from a human donor with aplastic anemia. The CDR3 DNA reads TGTGCCAGTAGTATGAATTGGGCTAGCGGGGGTAATGAGCAGTTCTTC. Translated, it gives CASSMNWASGGNEQFF.